This entry features one TCR beta chain sequence. The target antigen is unknown. Repertoires were generated with immunoSEQ multiplex PCR, while TCRdb's copy carries only in-frame clones and drops some. The sample records approximately 19,000 clones, about 80% being singletons. These data are taken from a study of PD-1 blockade in classical Hodgkin lymphoma. Study background: Intravenous nivolumab at 3 mg/kg was given to patients every 2 weeks.

Study-wide findings and caveats: Complete responders had baseline diversity similar to newly diagnosed patients.

Trimming took 0 bases from V and 12 from J; bases not matched to a gene: 3. This CDR3 region has 13 residues. CDR1 is MGHRA and CDR2 is YSYEKL in the germline V gene. Every one of the patients relapsed after autologous stem cell transplantation (brentuximab vedotin exposure was variable). Relapsed/refractory classical Hodgkin lymphoma patients had complete, partial or progressive responses. This clonotype originated in a human donor with classical Hodgkin lymphoma. The chain couples TRBV4-1 to TRBJ2-1; 9 bases line up with TRBD1. The sequences come from peripheral blood mononuclear cells (PBMCs), collected before the second cycle of nivolumab. CDR3 loop: CASSQETGGWQFF. DNA of the CDR3: TGCGCCAGCAGCCAAGAAACAGGGGGCTGGCAGTTCTTC.